This TCR beta chain is from a study of blood T cell repertoires in COVID-19 (dated by TCRdb to the early 2020s). In terms of the full investigation: Collaborator samples came from the United States, Italy and Spain and covered acute and convalescent phases of COVID-19. The material from the prospective study consisted of cDNA or gDNA derived from T cells, B-cell-depleted T cells, or PBMCs. The dataset comprised deeply sampled blood TCRbeta repertoires from subjects exposed to, actively infected with, or recovered from COVID-19. The repertoires were made available in a free public database intended to serve as a resource for research on the immune response to SARS-CoV-2. The samples were drawn from two sources: the first 160 participants of the ongoing ImmuneRACE study, and 1,254 subjects contributed by 6 global collaborators. A de-identified subject ID, COVID-19 status, age in years and sex were almost always included in the sample metadata. Where available, HLA class I and class II types were obtained from metadata supplied by the sample provider rather than from assay-based typing.

Via the germline V gene, CDR1 is ENHRY and CDR2 SYGVKD. There are 12 amino acids in the CDR3, from cysteine to phenylalanine inclusive. Only the CDR3 DNA stays, 36 bases, in frame from base 1. V is clipped by 5 bases and J by 0 bases, and the sequence between their germline boundaries is 2 bases long. TCRbeta CDR3 regions were amplified from genomic DNA using the immunoSEQ Assay, a bias-controlled multiplex PCR. The published analysis was carried out like this. The number of nucleated cells in each sample was estimated from the amplification of reference gene primers within the assay. To quantify the absolute abundance of each unique TCRbeta CDR3 rearrangement, sequence reads were collapsed and filtered. For each sample, productive Simpson clonality was calculated as the square root of Simpson's diversity index across productive rearrangements. Held by TCRdb, this immuneACCESS table contains in-frame sequences only and omits some clones. Under half of the omission traces to an unresolved V gene where checked; the cause of the rest is unknown. That table is the source of V, J and clone size, and D and trimming were worked out from the DNA. The sample profile shows around 200,000 clones; around four fifths of them were found once. 8.6% of the sample goes to the ten largest clones.

There are a few counts of this clone. There is no known antigen for this receptor. There are no base qualities to consult, and no much larger clone falls within one base. Paper-wide results and their limitations: The quantity of clinical and demographic metadata differed by source and by participant and was supplied without curation.

Whole blood was collected in K2EDTA tubes by collaborating institutions according to the institutions' own protocols. For TCRbeta analysis, collaborators shipped samples in one of three forms: frozen whole blood, isolated PBMCs, or DNA extracted from either of those sample types. The sequence is built from TRBV10-3 and TRBJ1-3; no confident D gene assignment can be made. This receptor was obtained from a middle-aged man with active or convalescent COVID-19. The specimen sequenced was peripheral blood. CDR3 region: CAISYSGNTIYF. The nucleotides are TGTGCCATCAGTTACTCTGGAAACACCATATATTTT.